The 26 T cell receptor beta chains reported below all come from one sample, sequenced in a study of T cells after posttransplantation cyclophosphamide. Using immunoSEQ multiplex PCR, the repertoire was profiled, and TCRdb retains in-frame clones only, with some absent. Here the sample spans 25,000 or so clones, 86% being singletons. Sequencing input: PBMCs. These receptor sequences come from a woman aged 55-69 years with a blood cancer, CMV-positive, and with a related stem cell donor.

The V gene is TRBV7-9, the J gene TRBJ1-2, with TRBD1 matching over 8 bases. The germline V gene encodes CDR1 SEHNR and CDR2 FQNEAQ (reference sequence). Trimming took 5 bases from V and 5 from J; bases not matched to a gene: 4. The CDR3 loop spans 13 amino acids. CDR3 in amino acids: CASSNNRGYGYTF. CDR3 nucleotides: TGTGCCAGCAGCAATAACAGGGGGTATGGCTACACCTTC.

V and J are TRBV5-4 and TRBJ2-7; D possibly corresponds to TRBD2 (6 bases). The germline V gene has CDR1 SGHNT and CDR2 YYREEE (reference sequence). The CDR3 extends over 13 amino acids. V gave up 4 bases and J gave up 5 bases, with 13 bases separating them. The CDR3 DNA is TGTGCCAGCAGCGACCGGACTAAACACGAGCAGTACTTC. Its protein is CASSDRTKHEQYF.

This clone was counted a few times. The gene calls are TRBV4-2 and TRBJ2-7, with a possible D match to TRBD2 (6 bases). The CDR3 has 15 residues. Germline CDR1 reads LGHNA; CDR2 reads YNFKEQ. V lost 5 bases and J lost 2, with 16 bases in between. CDR3 in DNA: TGTGCCAGCAGCTGGGGGAGCGGGCAGCCCTACGAGCAGTACTTC. This codes for CASSWGSGQPYEQYF.

V gene TRBV15 combines with J gene TRBJ2-2; 14 bases are shared with TRBD2. The CDR3 extends over 16 amino acids. J was trimmed by 7 bases and V by 3 bases; bases with no gene match: 4. Per germline, CDR1 LNHNV and CDR2 YYDKDF (reference sequence). CDR3 loop: CATSRGLAGEDGELFF. The DNA for the CDR3 is TGTGCCACCAGCAGGGGACTAGCGGGAGAGGACGGGGAGCTGTTTTTT. Full variable domain (outside the CDR3, taken from reference TRBV15 and TRBJ2-2): DAMVIQNPRYQVTQFGKPVTLSCSQTLNHNVMYWYQQKSSQAPKLLFHYYDKDFNNEADTPDNFQSRRPNTSFCFLDIRSPGLGDTAMYLCATSRGLAGEDGELFFGEGSRLTVL.

The rearrangement links TRBV5-6 to TRBJ2-7; D not certain. The CDR3 totals 13 residues. Trimming pared 1 base from V and 3 bases from J, leaving 8 bases between. Germline V gene sequence: CDR1 SGHDT, CDR2 YYEEEE. The DNA for the CDR3 is TGTGCCAGCAGCTTGATTAGTAACTACGAGCAGTACTTC. This codes for CASSLISNYEQYF.

V is TRBV27 and J is TRBJ2-7; 7 nucleotides line up with TRBD1. The trim removed 0 bases at V and 3 bases at J, leaving 5 bases unmatched. Looked up from germline, CDR1 is MNHEY and CDR2 is SMNVEV (reference sequence). This CDR3 has 15 amino acids. The DNA of the CDR3 is TGTGCCAGCAGTTTATCGGACAGGACTCACTACGAGCAGTACTTC. Encoded protein: CASSLSDRTHYEQYF.

This clone has just one count. V usage is TRBV5-1 and J usage is TRBJ1-2; 7 bases fit TRBD1. The trim removed 4 bases at V and 9 bases at J, leaving 9 bases unmatched. The CDR3 has 13 residues. CDR1 and CDR2 (germline): SGHRS, YFSETQ. CDR3 residues: CASSRGRGDSYTF. For the CDR3, the DNA is TGCGCCAGCAGCCGTGGCAGGGGGGATAGCTACACCTTC.

The rearrangement links TRBV5-6 to TRBJ1-2, with 7 bases lining up with TRBD1. The CDR3 length is 14 residues. V lost 4 bases and J lost 1; bases outside the gene matches: 4. Germline V gene data show CDR1 as SGHDT and CDR2 as YYEEEE. The CDR3 protein is CASSPGTVNYGYTF. The CDR3 DNA sequence: TGTGCCAGCAGCCCCGGGACAGTTAACTATGGCTACACCTTC. Full variable domain (remainder filled in from reference TRBV5-6 and TRBJ1-2): DAGVTQSPTHLIKTRGQQVTLRCSPKSGHDTVSWYQQALGQGPQFIFQYYEEEERQRGNFPDRFSGHQFPNYSSELNVNALLLGDSALYLCASSPGTVNYGYTFGSGTRLTVV.

The chain carries TRBV6-5 and TRBJ1-1; a possible D gene is TRBD1 (5 bases). Trimming left V 4 bases short and J 5 bases short, with 17 bases between. Germline V gene data show CDR1 as MNHEY and CDR2 as SVGAGI. The CDR3 extends over 15 amino acids. CDR3 region: CASSSQGAGRTEAFF. In DNA, the CDR3 is TGTGCCAGCAGTTCTCAAGGGGCCGGTAGAACTGAAGCTTTCTTT.

This clone was seen a handful of times. This chain joins TRBV10-3 and TRBJ2-3; perhaps TRBD2 as D (6 bases). Germline CDR1 and CDR2: ENHRY and SYGVKD. The CDR3 loop spans 18 amino acids. The V end was cut by 8 bases, the J end by 3 bases, with 27 bases between. CDR3 in DNA: TGTGCCATCTCTGGAAGGGGAATGACGGCTGGAGGGACAGATACGCAGTATTTT. Protein product: CAISGRGMTAGGTDTQYF.

The table lists this clone with a few counts. The chain combines TRBV6-4 with TRBJ2-7; the D gene is possibly TRBD2 (6 bases). The germline V gene encodes CDR1 MRHNA and CDR2 SNTAGT. Deletions cut 6 bases from V and 2 bases from J, with 11 bases between. The CDR3 sequence is 13 residues long. CDR3 sequence reads: CASRRDGPYEQYF. In DNA, the CDR3 is TGTGCCAGCAGGCGGGACGGACCCTACGAGCAGTACTTC.

The V call is TRBV15, the J call TRBJ1-1; D not certain. The germline CDR1 and CDR2 sequences are LNHNV and YYDKDF (reference sequence). The CDR3 totals 11 residues. The V and J ends lost 1 base and 5 bases respectively, with 2 bases between them. The CDR3 loop reads CATSRATEAFF. CDR3 nucleotide sequence: TGTGCCACCAGCAGAGCTACTGAAGCTTTCTTT.

The chain uses TRBV25-1 and TRBJ2-1; D gene uncertain. This CDR3 is 13 amino acids long. Trimming stripped 4 bases from V and 3 bases from J, with 7 bases between. Germline V CDR1 and CDR2: MGHDK, SYGVNS. CDR3: CASSAELYNEQFF. The CDR3 DNA sequence: TGTGCCAGCAGTGCGGAGCTCTACAATGAGCAGTTCTTC.

This chain joins TRBV11-3 and TRBJ2-1; 13 bases align to TRBD2. The germline V gene has CDR1 SGHNT and CDR2 YENEEA. The V segment lost 4 bases and the J segment 8 bases; nucleotides outside the gene matches: 2. CDR3 size: 14 residues. The CDR3 nucleotides are TGTGCCAGCAGCTCCGGACTAGCGGGAGATGAGCAGTTCTTC. Translating it yields CASSSGLAGDEQFF.

V usage is TRBV5-5 and J usage is TRBJ2-1; 8 positions match TRBD1. The CDR3 has 15 amino acids. Germline CDR1 and CDR2: SGHKS and YYEKEE (reference sequence). V shed 4 bases and J 0 bases; nucleotides not matched to a gene: 3. CDR3 protein: CASSPGQGSYNEQFF. CDR3 nucleotide sequence: TGTGCCAGCAGCCCCGGACAGGGCTCCTACAATGAGCAGTTCTTC.

The rearrangement uses TRBV30 and TRBJ1-6, with 7 bases fitting TRBD1. Trimming cost V 3 bases and J 9 bases; bases outside gene matches: 8. There are 14 residues in the CDR3. In germline, CDR1 is GTSNPN, CDR2 SVGIG (reference sequence). The CDR3 bases are TGTGCCTGGAGGCTGACAGGGCGGCCTTCACCCCTCCACTTT. Its protein product is CAWRLTGRPSPLHF.

The CDR3 bases are TGTGCCAGCATCGGACAGGCCTCCTACGAGCAGTACTTC. This encodes CASIGQASYEQYF. The chain is built from TRBV2 and TRBJ2-7; 7 bases agree with TRBD1. The CDR3 is 13 residues long. After removal of 7 bases from V and 0 bases from J, the junction contained 3 bases not matched to a gene. The germline V gene has CDR1 SNHLY and CDR2 FYNNEI.

This sequence joins TRBV9 and TRBJ2-7; 13 positions match TRBD2. V lost 0 bases, J lost 2 bases, and 8 bases stayed unmatched. The germline CDR1 and CDR2 sequences are SGDLS and YYNGEE. The CDR3 extends over 18 amino acids. In nucleotides, the CDR3 is TGTGCCAGCAGCGTAGGACTAGCGGGAGGCCCAAACCCCTACGAGCAGTACTTC. It yields the protein CASSVGLAGGPNPYEQYF. Using reference TRBV9 and TRBJ2-7 for the parts outside the CDR3, the full variable domain is DSGVTQTPKHLITATGQRVTLRCSPRSGDLSVYWYQQSLDQGLQFLIQYYNGEERAKGNILERFSAQQFPDLHSELNLSSLELGDSALYFCASSVGLAGGPNPYEQYFGPGTRLTVT.

The chain has TRBV6-5 and TRBJ1-5, with D unresolved. The germline CDR1 and CDR2 sequences are MNHEY and SVGAGI. V dropped 4 bases and J dropped 2 bases, with 6 bases sitting between them. The CDR3 contains 13 residues. CDR3 coding DNA: TGTGCCAGCAGTTTCCAGGGCAATCAGCCCCAGCATTTT. This sequence encodes CASSFQGNQPQHF.

This clone was recorded a few times. The chain couples TRBV12-5 to TRBJ1-1; 8 positions agree with TRBD1. CDR1 is LGHNT and CDR2 is FRNRAP in the germline V gene. The CDR3 loop spans 14 amino acids. V trimming: 1 base; J trimming: 4 bases; junction bases outside the gene matches: 2. CDR3 loop: CASGLGDRTTEAFF. The CDR3 region has the DNA TGTGCTAGTGGTTTGGGGGACAGGACCACTGAAGCTTTCTTT.

This clone was seen once. The chain couples TRBV19 to TRBJ1-2; D is perhaps TRBD1 (5 bases). CDR1 is LNHDA, CDR2 SQIVND, per germline (reference sequence). This CDR3 spans 19 amino acids. Trimming took 5 bases from V and 1 from J, leaving 26 bases between them. DNA for the CDR3: TGTGCCAGTAGTCGAAGAAGGGGAAGCCCTACCAATCTTAACTATGGCTACACCTTC. Its protein is CASSRRRGSPTNLNYGYTF.

This sequence joins TRBV18 and TRBJ1-5; D not certain. Trimming left V 2 bases short and J 4 bases short, with 9 bases between. The CDR3 consists of 14 residues. Germline CDR1 KGHSH, CDR2 LQKENI. CDR3 loop: CASSPDGVNQPQHF. In DNA, the CDR3 is TGTGCCAGCTCACCAGACGGAGTTAATCAGCCCCAGCATTTT.

V is TRBV7-8 and J is TRBJ2-3; D is unclear. The length of the CDR3 is 14 residues. Germline assignment: CDR1 SGHVS and CDR2 FQNEAQ. V was clipped by 2 bases and J by 2 bases, with 8 bases between them. The DNA for the CDR3 is TGTGCCAGCAGCTTAAGCGCCAACACAGATACGCAGTATTTT. Translating gives CASSLSANTDTQYF.

The gene calls are TRBV5-1 and TRBJ2-1; maybe TRBD1 (5 bases). CDR1 SGHRS and CDR2 YFSETQ come from the germline V gene. This CDR3 contains 16 residues. The germline V and J ends were trimmed by 1 base and 0 bases, with 11 bases remaining between them. This CDR3 reads CASSLLGASSYNEQFF. Written as DNA, the CDR3 is TGCGCCAGCAGCTTGTTAGGGGCGAGCTCCTACAATGAGCAGTTCTTC.

The V call is TRBV11-2, the J call TRBJ1-1; D gene uncertain. V was trimmed by 6 bases and J by 1 base, leaving 15 bases between them. Germline V gene data show CDR1 as SGHAT and CDR2 as FQNNGV. The CDR3 runs to 15 residues. The CDR3 coding sequence is TGTGCCAGCAGGAACCTAAACGCGGGGAACACTGAAGCTTTCTTT. It encodes CASRNLNAGNTEAFF.

The chain couples TRBV18 to TRBJ2-1; 7 bases agree with TRBD1. Germline trimming cut 6 bases from V and 2 bases from J; bases unmatched to any gene: 7. The germline V gene has CDR1 KGHSH and CDR2 LQKENI. This CDR3 spans 15 amino acids. The CDR3 spells CASSQSQGAYNEQFF. Written as DNA, the CDR3 is TGTGCCAGCTCCCAAAGCCAGGGGGCCTACAATGAGCAGTTCTTC.